This T cell receptor (beta chain) was identified during a study of cytomegalovirus exposure and HLA in healthy donors (dated by TCRdb to 2015 to 2018). Notes on the research overall: According to an earlier analysis of several hundred of the donors, some 170 million T cells yielded roughly 110 million unique TCR beta sequences and approximately 280 Gb of sequence data. Approximately 300 gigabases of sequencing data and about 92 million unique TCR sequences made up an early release that covered some 640 HLA-typed donors. The genetic ancestry cluster associated with self-reported Caucasian donors included 65% to 90% of the roughly 380 genotyped donors. The study aimed to test whether cataloging public T cell receptors could reveal signatures of past pathogen exposure. The study used immunosequencing to profile the T cell repertoires of approximately 640 subjects and linked those repertoires to cytomegalovirus serostatus. In addition to the first cohort of approximately 650 subjects, a separate validation cohort of 130 or so different subjects was used. High-throughput TCR immunosequencing, statistical association of individual TCRs with disease status, and machine learning were combined to predict cytomegalovirus infection status. In a later analysis, previously published TCR beta repertoires from several hundred donors were re-analyzed and high-resolution HLA genotyping was added so that TCR occurrence patterns could be studied. Rather than drawing on any new phenotypic data, the later analysis identified candidate immune exposures from TCR beta sequences and the way those sequences occurred across donors. In an earlier analysis of roughly 580 of the donors, high-throughput TCR beta sequencing was used to judge whether each TCR beta V gene segment behaved as functional or pseudogenic. Donor age, sex, ethnicity and CMV serostatus were collected together with the repertoire data. In a later genetic analysis, genome-wide SNP genotypes for about 55% of the 666 donors were used, and that subset was treated as a discovery cohort. All discovery cohort repertoires had been generated on a single sequencing platform. HLA typing included class I and class II loci at four-digit resolution. Typing coverage differed by locus: A, B, C, DRB1 and DQB1 were typed in roughly 629-640 donors, DQA1 in about 500, DPA1 in over 600, and DPB1 in about 450. A few DR-DQ haplotypes were handled as single units for association and clustering because linkage in the cohort was strong. Across approximately 400 genotyped donors of the cohort, an average of roughly 250,000 unique TCR beta nucleotide sequences per donor were sequenced, and 15% to 20% of those sequences were non-productive.

On this clone: Its antigen remains undetermined. No clone much larger than this one lies a single base away; base qualities are absent.

Beyond this particular receptor, the publication reports: In a later genetic analysis, fewer N-insertions in productive TCRs were reported among donors in an Asian-associated ancestry cluster than the approximately 630-donor mean. A total of 150 to 200 TCR beta chains were listed by the study as associated with cytomegalovirus. The sequencing pipeline was judged likely to have produced a cluster of highly shared sequence variants as a technical artifact. It was suggested by the authors that the approach could potentially be generalized to other disease states and immunological phenotypes. Correlated functional status among segregating V segments might be attributable to linkage disequilibrium, but an unknown experimental factor could not be ruled out. Cytomegalovirus status was reported to be diagnosed by the classifier with high specificity and sensitivity in both the original and validation cohorts. Compared with equally common non-associated chains, HLA-associated TCR beta chains in a later analysis were more clonally expanded and had lower generation probabilities. This cohort had only TCR beta chains sequenced, and the lack of alpha or paired-chain data limited which features could be detected. Broadly in line with IMGT annotations, most TCR beta V segments showed up in productive rearrangements about 87% or about 30% of the time in an earlier analysis of several hundred of the donors. Because HLA typing was missing for some donors at each locus, association tests included only the typed subset. At a false discovery rate of 0.05, a later analysis linked under 20,000 TCR beta sequences to specific HLA alleles. For the cohort, immune exposure information was limited to CMV serostatus. Strong co-occurrence of HLA alleles, especially DR and DQ, made assigning TCR associations to individual alleles difficult. Because counts were too low, roughly 16 rarely observed V segments, including chromosome 9 orphons, were left out of the earlier analysis of a few hundred of the donors. In a later genetic analysis, a missense DCLRE1C variant was associated with V-gene and J-gene trimming of TCR beta chains, and the association was replicated in an independent cohort. In a later analysis, TCR association rates were found to vary across HLA loci, with the most associated TCRs seen for DRB1 alleles and the fewest for HLA-C alleles. Most TCR sequences were seen in very few donors, while some public TCRs were found in many individuals. Some IMGT-functional V segments, including TRBV6-2 and TRBV6-3, could not be told apart with the 87-base-pair reads, so those segments were excluded. A further reported finding was that TCR beta sequences accurately predicted the HLA-A and HLA-B alleles for most subjects in the first cohort. Sequencing depth was assumed to be roughly uniform across donors in the presence/absence analyses, though that assumption may not hold. Several of the top co-occurrence clusters appeared to be linked to parvovirus B19, influenza, CMV and Epstein-Barr virus, according to a later analysis. A later analysis found that most CMV-associated TCR beta chains appeared HLA-restricted, with HLA associations seemingly driven largely by CMV exposure. In vitro tests confirmed that three of the cytomegalovirus-associated TCR beta chains recognize cytomegalovirus antigens.

CDR1 SGHRS and CDR2 YFSETQ were looked up in the germline V gene. The V end loses 4 bases and the J end loses 7 bases, and a stretch of 17 bases separates them. Including cysteine and phenylalanine, the CDR3 has 15 amino acids. The kept DNA is CDR3 alone, 45 bases in frame from the first base. The cohort was made up of 650 to 700 healthy bone marrow donors. At the time of sampling, all cohort members were nominally healthy, though unrecorded immune exposures were likely present. The donor tested CMV seronegative, placing the donor among the 350 or so seronegative members of the cohort. Every donor gave a peripheral blood sample, and the peripheral blood mononuclear cells from that sample were used for TCR beta sequencing. Genomic DNA extraction from the blood cell samples was performed with the Qiagen DNeasy Blood Extraction Kit. Libraries came from the immunoSEQ multiplex PCR assay. For the multiplex PCR, a mixture combining 60 forward primers for TCR Vbeta segments and 13 reverse primers for TCR Jbeta segments was used. The CDR3 region of rearranged TCR beta genes was amplified from genomic DNA with a multiplex PCR assay. On the Illumina HiSeq System, the amplified TCR beta libraries were sequenced as 87-base-pair reads. As for how the authors treated the data: In a later analysis, 80 million or so unique TCR beta chains were counted across the roughly 610 repertoires, and roughly 11 million of these chains were shared by at least two donors. To remove PCR and sequencing errors, raw reads were error-corrected and collapsed into unique sequences using a nearest-neighbor algorithm that merged closely related sequences. Alignment of CDR3 sequences to IMGT reference sequences was used to assign V, D and J gene segments. For a sequence to be retained, at least a six-nucleotide match to both a V gene segment and a J gene segment was required. Rearrangements were called productive when the CDR3 lacked stop codons and stayed in frame with V and J; all others were non-productive. CDR3 was defined according to IMGT convention as the region running from the second conserved V-encoded cysteine to the conserved J-encoded phenylalanine. The earlier analysis of about 590 of the donors excluded sequences that lacked an unambiguous match to a single V gene segment. An earlier analysis of some 500 of the donors classified V segments as functional when productive rearrangements were above 56.7% and as segregating when the standard deviation between donors was above 5%. To diagnose cytomegalovirus status from the catalog of TCR beta chain sequences, a statistical classification framework was built. In a later analysis, TCR nucleotide sequences were compared against IMGT/GENE-DB human TR gene sequences so that V and J genes could be assigned. Using the TCRdist pipeline, a later analysis assigned CDR3 sequences along with most-parsimonious VDJ recombination scenarios. In a later analysis, each TCR beta chain was defined by its CDR3 amino acid sequence together with its V-gene family, and reads lacking a unique V-gene family were excluded. In a later analysis, a few hundred highly shared, low-generation-probability nucleotide sequences were removed to address suspected cross-contamination and a sequencing artifact. A later analysis calculated a clonal expansion index for each public chain from normalized within-repertoire ranks of inferred template counts. In a later analysis, generation probabilities were computed with a VDJ recombination model fitted to out-of-frame rearrangements, and the resulting probabilities were checked against IGoR. A later analysis scored TCR-TCR, TCR-HLA and TCR-CMV co-occurrence with hypergeometric tests, applying a repertoire-size bias correction to TCR pairs. A later analysis estimated false discovery rates by permuting HLA or CMV assignments 20 times. In a later analysis, co-occurring TCRs were grouped using DBSCAN, with TCRdist sequence similarity added in when clustering inside HLA-allele-positive subsets. Repertoires with fewer than 30,000 or more than 120,000 public chains were left out of co-occurrence clustering, as were a few repertoires with anomalous nucleotide sharing. The table was pulled from immuneACCESS by TCRdb, which kept in-frame rearrangements only. Such tables lose some clones; where checked, under half of the loss comes from unresolved V genes, and the rest has no known cause. The V and J calls and clone size were taken over from that table, and D and trimming were inferred from the DNA. The sample table shows about 130,000 clones, and 80% are seen once. Around 3.6% of the sample belongs to the ten largest clones.

The TCR originated in a woman aged 35 to 49 in good health and CMV-seronegative. The sequencing input was PBMCs. The chain couples TRBV5-1 to TRBJ1-4; TRBD1 is possibly the D segment (5 matching bases). The nucleotide sequence is TGCGCCAGCAGCCCCAGGGAGGGGCTCGGTGAAAAACTGTTTTTT. This is translated as CASSPREGLGEKLFF.